This TCR beta chain originates from a study of T cells in Graves' hyperthyroidism and ophthalmopathy. General study findings and limits: Stable hyperthyroidism was told apart from ophthalmopathy by a model built on 13 V-J features. With a median lead of approximately six months before onset, the model predicted ophthalmopathy.

RNA transcripts were the template for amplifying TCR beta CDR3 regions. Carried out on the TCR CDR3, a first-round RT-PCR used the HTBI primer set. Via MiXCR, TCRdb re-called the multiplex PCR reads, giving one row per CDR3 protein. The sample holds approximately 640,000 distinct CDR3 sequences, about 45% seen once. Diagnostic assessment was based on clinical symptoms, serum thyroxine and TRAb, thyroid ultrasound and orbital computed tomography. Concerning this clonotype: As yet, its antigen is unknown.

Trimming took 5 bases from V and 7 from J; bases not matched to a gene: 3. The CDR3 is made up of 12 amino acids. Germline V gene data show CDR1 as SGHRS and CDR2 as YFSETQ. The clonotype originates from an adult man with Graves' disease, either hyperthyroidism or ophthalmopathy (not recorded which). V is TRBV5-1 and J is TRBJ1-2; 9 bases match TRBD1. The sample was peripheral blood or thyroid tissue (not recorded which). The CDR3 nucleotides read TGCGCCAGCAGATCGACAGGGGGTGGCTACACCTTC. As protein: CASRSTGGGYTF.